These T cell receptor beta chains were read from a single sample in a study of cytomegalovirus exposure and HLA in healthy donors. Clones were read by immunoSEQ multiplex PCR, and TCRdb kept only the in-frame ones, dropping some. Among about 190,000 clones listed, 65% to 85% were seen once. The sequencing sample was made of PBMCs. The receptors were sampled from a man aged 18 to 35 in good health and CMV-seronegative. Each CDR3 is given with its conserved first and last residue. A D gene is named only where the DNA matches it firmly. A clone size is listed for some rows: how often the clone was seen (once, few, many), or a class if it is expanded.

TGTGCCAGCTCCGGACAGGGATCCTACGAGCAGTACTTC,CASSGQGSYEQYF,TRBJ2-7,.,TRBD1,TRBV25-1,13
TGTGCCAGCAGCACAGGAATGAACACTGAAGCTTTCTTT,CASSTGMNTEAFF,TRBJ1-1,.,.,TRBV9,13
TGTGCCAGCAGCCAGGGGGGACTAGCGGGCCAAGAGACCCAGTACTTC,CASSQGGLAGQETQYF,TRBJ2-5,.,TRBD2,TRBV7-2,16
TGTGCCAGCAGCTTAGGGCAGGGGACAAAAGAGACCCAGTACTTC,CASSLGQGTKETQYF,TRBJ2-5,.,.,TRBV11-2,15
TGCGCCAGCAGCTTCACTAGCGGGAGTGCCGGGGAGCTGTTTTTT,CASSFTSGSAGELFF,TRBJ2-2,.,TRBD2,TRBV5-1,15
TGTGCCAGCAGTTCCCTCTCCAAACAGGAACCCTACGAGCAGTACTTC,CASSSLSKQEPYEQYF,TRBJ2-7,.,.,TRBV28,16
TGTGCTAGCAGCCGAGGGACAGGGGCTCAGCCCCAGCATTTT,CASSRGTGAQPQHF,TRBJ1-5,.,TRBD1,TRBV7-7,14
TGCGCCAGCAGTCCGGACAGTAGCACAGATACGCAGTATTTT,CASSPDSSTDTQYF,TRBJ2-3,.,.,TRBV5-1,14
TGTGCCAGCAGCCAGACAACAGCATATGATTCCTACGAGCAGTACTTC,CASSQTTAYDSYEQYF,TRBJ2-7,.,.,TRBV4-2,16
TGTGCCAGTAGTTCTTGGCTAGCGGGGGGACGCCAAGAGACCCAGTACTTC,CASSSWLAGGRQETQYF,TRBJ2-5,once,TRBD2,TRBV19,17
TGTGCCAGCAGTTTACCGGGACTAGCGGCGAACACCGGGGAGCTGTTTTTT,CASSLPGLAANTGELFF,TRBJ2-2,.,TRBD2,TRBV28,17
TGTGCCAGCAGCTCACCTACGTTTGGGATGGGGGGCGAGCAGTACTTC,CASSSPTFGMGGEQYF,TRBJ2-7,.,.,TRBV7-2,16
TGTGCCAGCAGTACAGGGACAGGATACAATGAGCAGTTCTTC,CASSTGTGYNEQFF,TRBJ2-1,.,TRBD1,TRBV7-9,14
TGTGCCAGCAGCTTAGGTTCCCAGGGGGCTAGGTACGAGCAGTACTTC,CASSLGSQGARYEQYF,TRBJ2-7,.,TRBD1,TRBV7-9,16
TGTGCCAGCAGTGAATTCGGGGAGCAGTTCTTC,CASSEFGEQFF,TRBJ2-1,.,.,TRBV2,11
TGTGCTAGTGGTTCTAGTATGGAGAACACTGAAGCTTTCTTT,CASGSSMENTEAFF,TRBJ1-1,few,.,TRBV12-5,14
TGTGCCAGCAGCTTAGTAGAGGCCGCCAACTATGGCTACACCTTC,CASSLVEAANYGYTF,TRBJ1-2,.,.,TRBV7-9,15
TGCGCCAGCAGCCAAGATCCGGCTAGCGGGAGCACAGATACGCAGTATTTT,CASSQDPASGSTDTQYF,TRBJ2-3,.,TRBD2,TRBV4-3,17
TGTGCCAGTAGTCCTCGACAGGACTATGGCTACACCTTC,CASSPRQDYGYTF,TRBJ1-2,.,.,TRBV19,13
TGTGCCAGCAGCGTAGGATGGCTAGCGGCCTACGAGCAGTACTTC,CASSVGWLAAYEQYF,TRBJ2-7,.,TRBD2,TRBV9,15
TGTGCCAGTAATTGGGGGCTGGGGAACACTGAAGCTTTCTTT,CASNWGLGNTEAFF,TRBJ1-1,.,.,TRBV6-1,14
TGTGCCAGCAGCGTAGGAGGCAGACCGGCTAATGAAAAACTGTTTTTT,CASSVGGRPANEKLFF,TRBJ1-4,.,.,TRBV9,16
TGTGCCAGCACCCCTCCGCTAGCGGGAGTCGACGAGCAGTACTTC,CASTPPLAGVDEQYF,TRBJ2-7,.,TRBD2,TRBV2,15
TGTGCCAGCAGTTTTCGCGGGGGGCAAGGTGGCTACACCTTC,CASSFRGGQGGYTF,TRBJ1-2,.,.,TRBV27,14